This entry features one TCR beta chain sequence. The method was immunoSEQ multiplex PCR; TCRdb's version includes in-frame clones alone and lacks a portion of them. The repertoire holds 30,000 to 40,000 clones, with 85% to 95% as singletons. These data belong to a study of blood T cell repertoires in COVID-19. At the level of the study: From T cells, B-cell-depleted T cells, or PBMCs came the material, which was cDNA or gDNA.

Germline lookup yields CDR1 SGHDT and CDR2 YYEEEE. The J segment lost 1 base and the V segment lost 4 bases, leaving 4 bases of the junction unmatched. The CDR3 is made up of 16 amino acids. The chain uses TRBV5-6 and TRBJ2-2; 10 bases align to TRBD2. This TCR was sampled from a male donor with active COVID-19. The sample consisted of peripheral blood. CDR3: CASSPSGGQNTGELFF. CDR3 DNA: TGTGCCAGCAGCCCTAGCGGGGGACAGAACACCGGGGAGCTGTTTTTT. The whole variable domain, remainder taken from reference TRBV5-6 and TRBJ2-2, is DAGVTQSPTHLIKTRGQQVTLRCSPKSGHDTVSWYQQALGQGPQFIFQYYEEEERQRGNFPDRFSGHQFPNYSSELNVNALLLGDSALYLCASSPSGGQNTGELFFGEGSRLTVL.